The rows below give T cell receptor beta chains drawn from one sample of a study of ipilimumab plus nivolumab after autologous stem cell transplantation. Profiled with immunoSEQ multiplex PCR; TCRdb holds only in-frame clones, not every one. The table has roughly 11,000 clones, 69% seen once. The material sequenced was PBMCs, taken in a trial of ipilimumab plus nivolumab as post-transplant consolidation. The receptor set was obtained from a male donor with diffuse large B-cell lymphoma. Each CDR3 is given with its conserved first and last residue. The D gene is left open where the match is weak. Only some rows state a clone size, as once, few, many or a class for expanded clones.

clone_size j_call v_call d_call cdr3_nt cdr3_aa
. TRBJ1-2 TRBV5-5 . TGTGCCAGCAGCTTGGGTCGGGAGGATGGCTACACCTTC CASSLGREDGYTF
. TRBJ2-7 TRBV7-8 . TGTGCCAGCAGCTTGGAGGGGGTGCGGAGAGCCTACGAGCAGTACTTC CASSLEGVRRAYEQYF
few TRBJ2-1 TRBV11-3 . TGTGCCAGCAGCTTACGTTCTGGGGGGAATGAGCAGTTCTTC CASSLRSGGNEQFF
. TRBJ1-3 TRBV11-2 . TGTGCCAGCAGCCGGGGCCCGGGACGGATCTCTGGAAACACCATATATTTT CASSRGPGRISGNTIYF
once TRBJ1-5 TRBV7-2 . TGTGCCAGCAGCTCGGTGAGGGGCGCGAGCAATCAGCCCCAGCATTTT CASSSVRGASNQPQHF
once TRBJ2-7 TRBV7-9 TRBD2 TGTGCCAGCAGCAATCTAGCGGGGATCTCCTACGAGCAGTACTTC CASSNLAGISYEQYF
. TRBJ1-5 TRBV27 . TGTGCCAGCAGTTTTTTGGGGGGCGCTCAGCCCCAGCATTTT CASSFLGGAQPQHF
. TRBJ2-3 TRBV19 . TGTGCCAGTAGTACCCCTCGATCCCTCTCACGACGCGGGAACACCCCCCCATATACGCAGTATTTT CASSTPRSLSRRGNTPPYTQYF
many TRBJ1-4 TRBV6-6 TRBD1 TGTGCCAGCAGTTACCCTGGACAGGGACGAGAAAAACTGTTTTTT CASSYPGQGREKLFF
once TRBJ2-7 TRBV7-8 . TGTGCCAGCAGCTTGGAGGGGACCAGGAGGGCCTACGAGCAGTACTTC CASSLEGTRRAYEQYF
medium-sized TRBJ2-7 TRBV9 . TGTGCCAGCAGCGTAGGCTCAGGTAGCTCCTACGAGCAGTACTTC CASSVGSGSSYEQYF
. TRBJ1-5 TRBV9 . TGTGCCAGCAGCGTAGGCGGTAATAGCAATCAGCCCCAGCATTTT CASSVGGNSNQPQHF
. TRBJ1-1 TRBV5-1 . TGCGCCAGCTCGACAGATGGGGTCCCTGAAGCTTTCTTT CASSTDGVPEAFF
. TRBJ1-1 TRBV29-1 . TGCAGCGCGGATCAGGGAGACACTGAAGCTTTCTTT CSADQGDTEAFF
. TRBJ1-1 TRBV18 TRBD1 TGTGCCAGCTGGAGAGGACAGGGAATTAACACTGAAGCTTTCTTT CASWRGQGINTEAFF
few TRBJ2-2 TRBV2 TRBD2 TGTGCCAGCAGTGAGTGGACTAGCGGGGACGGGGAGCTGTTTTTT CASSEWTSGDGELFF
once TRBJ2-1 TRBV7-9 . TGTGCCAGCAGCTCTTCGGGGTTTTCCTACAATGAGCAGTTCTTC CASSSSGFSYNEQFF
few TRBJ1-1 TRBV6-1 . TGTGCCAGCAGAGAGACAGGAGGGACTGAAGCTTTCTTT CASRETGGTEAFF
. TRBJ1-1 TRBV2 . TGTGCCACCAGTGACACATACTTTAGGGCTTTCTTT CATSDTYFRAFF
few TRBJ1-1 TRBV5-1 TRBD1 TGCGCCAGCAGCTCGGGACAGGGGAACACTGAAGCTTTCTTT CASSSGQGNTEAFF
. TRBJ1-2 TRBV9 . TGTGCCAGCAGCGTAGCCCGGGGAGGCACCAACTATGGCTACACCTTC CASSVARGGTNYGYTF
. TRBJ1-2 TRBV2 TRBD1 TGTGCCAGCAGGCCCGGACAGGGGGCCTATGGCTACACCTTC CASRPGQGAYGYTF
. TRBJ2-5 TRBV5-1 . TGCGCCAGCAGCTTAATGCCAGGAACCGCGGAGACCCAGTACTTC CASSLMPGTAETQYF
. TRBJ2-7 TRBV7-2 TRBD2 TGTGCCAGCAGCTTAGAGGTAGCGGGAGCAGGGGAGCAGTACTTC CASSLEVAGAGEQYF
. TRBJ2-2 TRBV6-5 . TGTGCCAGCAGTTACTCAGGGGGTAGCGGCAGCGGGGAGCTGTTTTTT CASSYSGGSGSGELFF
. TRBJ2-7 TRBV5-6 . TGTGCCAGCAGAATCCTCCGGGGCGAGCAGTACTTC CASRILRGEQYF
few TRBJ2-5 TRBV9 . TGTGCCAGCAGCCTGAGGGGAGAAGAGACCCAGTACTTC CASSLRGEETQYF
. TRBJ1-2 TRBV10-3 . TGTGCCATCAGTGAGCCATGGAGTCATGGCTACACCTTC CAISEPWSHGYTF
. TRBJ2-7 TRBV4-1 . TGCGCCAGCACACCCGAGCTTACCTACGAGCAGTACTTC CASTPELTYEQYF
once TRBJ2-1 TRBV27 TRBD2 TGTGCCAGCAGTTTCCTCTTCGGGCGGGAGAGGGGTGGTAGGTACAATGAGCAGTTCTTC CASSFLFGRERGGRYNEQFF
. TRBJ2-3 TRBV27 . TGTGCCAGCCGAATGAGGACAGATACGCAGTATTTT CASRMRTDTQYF
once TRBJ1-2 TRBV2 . TGTGCCAGCAGTGAATGGGATCCCAACTATGGCTACACCTTC CASSEWDPNYGYTF
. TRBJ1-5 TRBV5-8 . TGTGCCAGCAGCCCCGGCGGAGATAGCAATCAGCCCCAGCATTTT CASSPGGDSNQPQHF
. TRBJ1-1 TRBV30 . TGTGCCTGGAGCGACGGGGGGACTGAAGCTTTCTTT CAWSDGGTEAFF
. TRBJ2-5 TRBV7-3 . TGTGCCAGCAGTAAACAGCGCTCAGAGACCCAGTACTTC CASSKQRSETQYF
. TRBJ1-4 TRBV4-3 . TGCGCCAGCAGCCAAGTGGAAGGCAGTTATAATGAAAAACTGTTTTTT CASSQVEGSYNEKLFF
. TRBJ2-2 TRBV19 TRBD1 TGTGCCAGTAACCCCGGGACAGGGAGGAGCGGGGAGCTGTTTTTT CASNPGTGRSGELFF
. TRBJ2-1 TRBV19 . TGTGCCAGTAGTCCCGCGGGAAGGATGAGCGATGAGCAGTTCTTC CASSPAGRMSDEQFF
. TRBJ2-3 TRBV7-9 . TGTGCCAGCAGCCAAATTAAAGGGTCTGGTTATACGCAGTATTTT CASSQIKGSGYTQYF
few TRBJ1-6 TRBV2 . TGTGCCAGCAGTCCAGAGGCGGATTCACCCCTCCACTTT CASSPEADSPLHF
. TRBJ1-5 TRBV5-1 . TGCGCCAGCAGCCTGGGTGGGTTGAATCAGCCCCAGCATTTT CASSLGGLNQPQHF
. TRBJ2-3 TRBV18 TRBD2 TGTGCCAGCTCAGGGACTAGCGGTCGCACAGATACGCAGTATTTT CASSGTSGRTDTQYF
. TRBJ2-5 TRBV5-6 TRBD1 TGTGCCACCTTTGGGACAGGCGGCCAAGAGACCCAGTACTTC CATFGTGGQETQYF
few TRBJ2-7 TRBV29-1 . TGCAGCGTTGGAGGCCTCGCCTACGAGCAGTACTTC CSVGGLAYEQYF
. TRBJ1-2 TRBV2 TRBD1 TGTGCCAGCAGCGGCAGGGGGCTTGGCTACACCTTC CASSGRGLGYTF
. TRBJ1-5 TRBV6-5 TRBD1 TGTGCCAGTGACAGGGCGGGCAGCAATCAGCCCCAGCATTTT CASDRAGSNQPQHF
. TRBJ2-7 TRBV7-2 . TGTGCCAGCAGCTCGTCGACAGTCATCTACGAGCAGTACTTC CASSSSTVIYEQYF
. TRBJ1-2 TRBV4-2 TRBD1 TGTGCCAGCAGCCTACCGACAGGGAGGGGGGCTGAGACCTTC CASSLPTGRGAETF
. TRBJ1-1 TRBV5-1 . TGCGCCAGCAGCTCGTCGGGACGGAGCAATGAAGCTTTCTTT CASSSSGRSNEAFF
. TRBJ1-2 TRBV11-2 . TGTGCCAGCAGCTGGGGGACACTCTATGGCTACACCTTC CASSWGTLYGYTF
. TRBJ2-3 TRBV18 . TGTGCCAGCTCACCAAACCAGGGGACAGATACGCAGTATTTT CASSPNQGTDTQYF
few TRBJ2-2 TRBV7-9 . TGTGCCAGCAGCTTAAGAGGGGGAGTTGGGACCGGGGAGCTGTTTTTT CASSLRGGVGTGELFF
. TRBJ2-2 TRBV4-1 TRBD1 TGCGCCAGCAGCCGCCTAGACAGGGGTGAAAGCACCGGGGAGCTGTTTTTT CASSRLDRGESTGELFF
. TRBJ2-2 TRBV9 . TGTGCCAGCAGCGGAAACACCGGGGAGCTGTTTTTT CASSGNTGELFF
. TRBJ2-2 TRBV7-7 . TGTGCCAGCAGCCCCGGGGTCATCGGGGAGCTGTTTTTT CASSPGVIGELFF
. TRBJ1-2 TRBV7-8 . TGTGCCAGCAGCCCCAACGGGATACCTAACTATGGCTACACCTTC CASSPNGIPNYGYTF
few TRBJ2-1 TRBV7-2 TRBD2 TGTGCCAGCAGCCCAGTTTCTAGCGGGGCCTACAATGAGCAGTTCTTC CASSPVSSGAYNEQFF
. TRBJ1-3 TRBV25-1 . TGTGCCAGCAGTTCAGTTCACTCTGGAAACACCATATATTTT CASSSVHSGNTIYF
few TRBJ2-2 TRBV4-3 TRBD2 TGCGCCAGCAGCCAAGCCCCGGGACTAGCGAACACCGGGGAGCTGTTTTTT CASSQAPGLANTGELFF
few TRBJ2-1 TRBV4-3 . TGCGCCAGCAGCCCCCGGATACAAGGATATTACAATGAGCAGTTCTTC CASSPRIQGYYNEQFF